This TCR beta chain was profiled in a study of cytomegalovirus exposure and HLA in healthy donors. For the study at large: Later, an analysis reported that the 110 or so validation repertoires had used the same platform as the 666 first-cohort repertoires.

TCRdb keeps only in-frame clones here, not all; method: immunoSEQ multiplex PCR. The sample records some 72,000 clones, about 95% being singletons. While the first cohort had around 700 subjects, the donors belonged to the separate validation cohort of about 130 subjects. The count of this clone is one. Germline assignment: CDR1 ENHRY and CDR2 SYGVKD. The CDR3 totals 15 residues. Trimming shortened V by 4 bases and J by 1 base, and 14 bases separated the two germline ends. Sequencing was done on a sample of PBMCs. The origin of this receptor is a man younger than 35 in good health and CMV-seropositive. The V and J genes are TRBV10-3 and TRBJ2-7; D possibly corresponds to TRBD1 (6 bases). The CDR3 here is CAISVGAALSYEQYF. The CDR3, as DNA: TGTGCCATCAGTGTGGGGGCAGCCCTATCCTACGAGCAGTACTTC.